One sample yielded the 13 T cell receptor beta chains listed below, sequenced in a study of blood T cells in healthy people across ages. A sample-barcoded 5' primer and a J-beta primer mix were used in a second PCR of roughly 6 to 11 cycles. One entry per CDR3 protein results from TCRdb running MiXCR on the 5' RACE reads. Here the sample spans approximately 1.5 million distinct CDR3 sequences, around 40% being singletons. Sequenced input: blood. All receptors come from a woman between 18 and 29 years old in good health.

The chain joins TRBV6-2 or TRBV6-3 to TRBJ2-1, with TRBD2 identical over 7 bases. The CDR3 extends over 15 amino acids. The junction had 7 bases not matched to a gene; V was cut back by 5 bases and J by 3 bases. Per the germline V gene, CDR1 is MNHEY and CDR2 is SVGEGT. CDR3 loop: CASSPGTNYYNEQFF. The CDR3 region has the DNA TGTGCCAGCAGTCCCGGGACTAACTACTACAATGAGCAGTTCTTC.

The gene calls are TRBV7-9 and TRBJ1-1; D call uncertain. CDR1 SEHNR and CDR2 FQNEAQ come from the germline V gene (reference sequence). The CDR3 consists of 15 residues. V lost 7 bases and J 4 bases, leaving 19 bases between the germline ends. CDR3 loop: CASTPAGYVGTEAFF. DNA for the CDR3: TGTGCCAGCACCCCTGCGGGGTACGTAGGCACTGAAGCTTTCTTT.

The gene calls are TRBV28 and TRBJ1-2; D may be TRBD1 (6 bases). V lost 7 bases, J lost 4 bases, and 19 bases lay in between. The V gene's germline CDR1 is MDHEN and CDR2 SYDVKM. CDR3 size: 15 residues. CDR3 sequence: CASNQKRGRIYGYTF. CDR3 DNA sequence: TGTGCCAGCAACCAGAAGCGGGGGCGGATCTATGGCTACACCTTC.

This chain links TRBV7-2 with TRBJ1-4, with D tentatively TRBD1 (5 bases). Germline CDR1 SGHTA, CDR2 FQGNSA. V was cut by 4 bases and J by 0 bases, with 12 bases left in between. The CDR3 runs to 16 residues. CDR3 in amino acids: CASSSYAGATNEKLFF. CDR3 sequence (DNA): TGTGCCAGCAGCTCGTATGCGGGGGCAACTAATGAAAAACTGTTTTTT.

The table lists this clonotype with many counts. This rearrangement joins TRBV20-1 to TRBJ1-2; D might be TRBD1 (6 bases). The germline V gene has CDR1 DFQATT and CDR2 SNEGSKA (reference sequence). V was cut by 1 base and J by 7 bases, with 10 bases left in between. The CDR3 sequence is 12 residues long. Here the CDR3 DNA reads TGCAGTGCTAGAGTCAGGGGCGGTGGCTACACCTTC. It is translated as CSARVRGGGYTF.

This clonotype was found many times. The V call is TRBV28, the J call TRBJ2-3; D gene ambiguous. This CDR3 is built from 15 residues. Germline values: CDR1 MDHEN, CDR2 SYDVKM. The germline V and J ends were trimmed by 6 bases and 4 bases, with 17 bases remaining between them. CDR3 DNA: TGTGCCAGCAGCCTGGGCTTGGGCGAGGCAGATACGCAGTATTTT. Protein product: CASSLGLGEADTQYF.

V and J are TRBV7-2 and TRBJ1-2, with D maybe TRBD1 (5 bases). Trimming shortened V by 3 bases and J by 0 bases, and 11 bases separated the two germline ends. This CDR3 contains 15 residues. Germline CDR1 SGHTA, CDR2 FQGNSA. DNA for the CDR3: TGTGCCAGCAGCTTTCGCGGGGGGGCTAACTATGGCTACACCTTC. Translating it yields CASSFRGGANYGYTF.

The chain uses TRBV28 and TRBJ2-1, with 9 nucleotides matching TRBD2. V lost 5 bases and J lost 1; bases outside the gene matches: 6. This CDR3 is 16 amino acids long. Germline-derived CDR1 and CDR2 are MDHEN and SYDVKM. In nucleotides, the CDR3 is TGTGCCAGCAGTATCCTAGCGGGATTTTCCTACAATGAGCAGTTCTTC. This sequence encodes CASSILAGFSYNEQFF.

V gene TRBV9 combines with J gene TRBJ2-1; D unresolved. TRBJ2-7 matches the DNA end more closely, so the J call is doubtful. Germline values: CDR1 SGDLS, CDR2 YYNGEE. The length of the CDR3 is 15 residues. This CDR3 is CASSVFPDSYNEQYF. The CDR3 DNA reads as TGTGCCAGCAGCGTATTTCCAGATTCCTACAATGAGCAGTACTTC.

The chain is built from TRBV10-3 and TRBJ1-5; D may be TRBD1 (6 bases). Germline V lookup: CDR1 ENHRY, CDR2 SYGVKD. V dropped 3 bases and J dropped 7 bases, with 10 bases sitting between them. This CDR3 spans 13 amino acids. The CDR3 region has the DNA TGTGCCATCAGTGACGGGGGCAGGCAGCCCCAGCATTTT. Translating it yields CAISDGGRQPQHF.

The chain has TRBV20-1 and TRBJ2-7, with a possible D match to TRBD1 (6 bases). This CDR3 is built from 16 residues. Germline V CDR1 and CDR2: DFQATT, SNEGSKA (reference sequence). Trimming shortened V by 3 bases and J by 4 bases, and 22 bases separated the two germline ends. CDR3 sequence: CSASPRDRPGLYEQYF. The CDR3 DNA is TGCAGTGCTAGCCCGCGAGACAGGCCAGGACTTTACGAGCAGTACTTC.

This chain links TRBV10-1 with TRBJ1-6, with D uncertain. V lost 5 bases and J lost 10, with 12 bases in between. CDR3 size: 13 residues. The germline V gene has CDR1 WNHNN and CDR2 SYGVQD (reference sequence). The DNA of the CDR3 is TGCGCCAGCAGTATGGACGGACCATCACCCCTCCACTTT. Translated: CASSMDGPSPLHF.

The J gene is TRBJ1-4, the V gene TRBV4-1; 9 bases align to TRBD1. Germline assignment: CDR1 MGHRA and CDR2 YSYEKL. V shed 1 base and J 7 bases; nucleotides not matched to a gene: 7. The CDR3 is made up of 16 amino acids. The CDR3 bases are TGCGCCAGCAGCCAAGCTCCAACAGGGGGCGGTGAAAAACTGTTTTTT. Its protein product is CASSQAPTGGGEKLFF.